A selection of T cell receptor beta chains follows, all from one sample in a study of cytomegalovirus exposure and HLA in healthy donors. TCRdb keeps only in-frame clones here, not all; method: immunoSEQ multiplex PCR. The sample holds about 130,000 clones, roughly four fifths seen once. Input material: PBMCs. The receptors were gathered from a woman aged 40 to 49 in good health and CMV-seropositive. Each CDR3 is given with its conserved first and last residue. The D gene is left open where the match is weak. Size tells how often a clone was seen (once, few, many) or the class of an expanded clone, and some rows leave it out.

abundance: NA
j_gene: TRBJ2-1
v_gene: TRBV19
d_gene: TRBD1
CDR3aa: CASSIDRFGTATQFF
CDR3nt: TGTGCCAGTAGTATAGATCGGTTCGGGACAGCAACGCAGTTCTTC

abundance: NA
j_gene: TRBJ1-1
v_gene: TRBV6-5
d_gene: TRBD1
CDR3aa: CASRNSGGRGTEAFF
CDR3nt: TGTGCCAGCAGGAACTCAGGGGGTCGGGGGACTGAAGCTTTCTTT

abundance: NA
j_gene: TRBJ1-1
v_gene: TRBV7-3
d_gene: NA
CDR3aa: CASQRSGDSAEAFF
CDR3nt: TGTGCCTCTCAAAGGTCGGGGGATTCCGCTGAAGCTTTCTTT

abundance: few
j_gene: TRBJ2-7
v_gene: TRBV27
d_gene: TRBD1
CDR3aa: CASSLITFRDSPYEQYF
CDR3nt: TGTGCCAGCAGCCTCATAACCTTCCGGGACAGTCCCTACGAGCAGTACTTC

abundance: NA
j_gene: TRBJ1-2
v_gene: TRBV5-1
d_gene: TRBD1
CDR3aa: CASSPGQGGYGYTF
CDR3nt: TGCGCCAGCAGCCCGGGACAGGGAGGCTATGGCTACACCTTC

abundance: NA
j_gene: TRBJ2-1
v_gene: TRBV4-3
d_gene: NA
CDR3aa: CASSQDRGGVYNEQFF
CDR3nt: TGCGCCAGCAGCCAAGATAGAGGGGGGGTCTACAATGAGCAGTTCTTC

abundance: NA
j_gene: TRBJ2-1
v_gene: TRBV10-3
d_gene: NA
CDR3aa: CASGADTGSYNEQFF
CDR3nt: TGTGCCTCTGGCGCGGACACCGGCTCCTACAATGAGCAGTTCTTC

abundance: NA
j_gene: TRBJ2-7
v_gene: TRBV7-9
d_gene: NA
CDR3aa: CASSERRGYEQYF
CDR3nt: TGTGCCAGCAGCGAGCGACGAGGCTACGAGCAGTACTTC

abundance: NA
j_gene: TRBJ2-1
v_gene: TRBV15
d_gene: TRBD2
CDR3aa: CATSRGMTSGSGEQFF
CDR3nt: TGTGCCACCAGCAGAGGTATGACTAGCGGGAGTGGTGAGCAGTTCTTC

abundance: few
j_gene: TRBJ1-5
v_gene: TRBV7-9
d_gene: NA
CDR3aa: CASSLGAGHGPQHF
CDR3nt: TGTGCCAGCAGCTTAGGGGCAGGGCATGGGCCCCAGCATTTT